These 25 T cell receptor beta chains were all obtained from the same sample, sequenced in a study of STAT5B mutations in CD4+ large granular lymphocyte leukemia. TCRdb's table, derived via immunoSEQ multiplex PCR, lists solely in-frame clones and lacks some. The table records around 43,000 clones, 70% to 90% of them present only once. Sequencing was performed on CD4+ T cells from blood buffy coats. The receptor source for this set is a human donor in good health.

The CDR3 bases are TGCAGCGTTATTAGCGGGAGTACTTACGAGCAGTACTTC. Its protein is CSVISGSTYEQYF. The chain uses TRBV29-1 and TRBJ2-5; TRBD2 aligns across 9 bases. The DNA end favors TRBJ2-7, so the J call may be wrong. Germline assignment: CDR1 SQVTM and CDR2 ANQGSEA. The CDR3 covers 13 residues.

The chain uses TRBV5-1 and TRBJ2-1, with 11 bases identical to TRBD2. V lost 4 bases, J lost 0 bases, and 6 bases stayed unmatched. CDR1 is SGHRS and CDR2 is YFSETQ in the germline V gene. This CDR3 comprises 17 residues. This chain's CDR3 is CASSLLAGGGSYNEQFF. The CDR3 DNA reads TGCGCCAGCAGCCTGTTAGCGGGAGGGGGCTCCTACAATGAGCAGTTCTTC.

The rearrangement links TRBV5-4 to TRBJ2-7; D is perhaps TRBD2 (6 bases). CDR1 is SGHNT, CDR2 YYREEE, per germline (reference sequence). The CDR3 totals 17 residues. Trimming pared 4 bases from V and 3 bases from J, leaving 23 bases between. DNA for the CDR3: TGTGCCAGCAGCGCCCAAGGGCGGGCGGGGAAGGTCTACGAGCAGTACTTC. Encoded protein: CASSAQGRAGKVYEQYF.

The gene calls are TRBV28 and TRBJ2-1, with 8 bases that match TRBD2. CDR3 length: 16 residues. Trimming removed 5 bases from V and 9 bases from J; junction bases left unmatched: 15. Germline assignment: CDR1 MDHEN and CDR2 SYDVKM. The CDR3 DNA reads as TGTGCCAGCAGTACGTTGAAACCGGGACTAGGTGTTGAGCAGTTCTTC. This encodes CASSTLKPGLGVEQFF.

The CDR3 sequence: CASEGPTEAFF. The CDR3 coding sequence is TGTGCCAGCGAAGGTCCCACTGAAGCTTTCTTT. The chain combines TRBV5-6 with TRBJ1-1; no firm D call. Germline V gene data show CDR1 as SGHDT and CDR2 as YYEEEE. The CDR3 extends over 11 amino acids. V lost 7 bases to trimming and J lost 4 bases, with 8 bases between them.

The V gene is TRBV7-9, the J gene TRBJ2-5; D is perhaps TRBD2 (5 bases). Germline CDR1 reads SEHNR; CDR2 reads FQNEAQ (reference sequence). This CDR3 contains 11 residues. The V end was cut by 1 base, the J end by 13 bases, with 10 bases between. The CDR3 loop reads CASSLGPSRYF. In nucleotides, the CDR3 is TGTGCCAGCAGCTTAGGGCCTAGCAGGTACTTC.

V and J are TRBV6-1 and TRBJ2-4; 8 bases match TRBD1. CDR3 length: 15 residues. V lost 5 bases and J lost 9; bases outside the gene matches: 12. Germline V gene lookup returns CDR1 MNHNS and CDR2 SASEGT. The CDR3 spells CASSKGQAGPGIQYF. Here the CDR3 DNA reads TGTGCCAGCAGTAAGGGACAGGCCGGCCCGGGCATTCAGTACTTC.

The chain uses TRBV7-3 and TRBJ2-3; D unresolved. The germline CDR1 and CDR2 sequences are SGHTA and FQGTGA. Trimming removed 4 bases at V and 3 bases at J, with 5 bases between. The CDR3 totals 12 residues. Written as DNA, the CDR3 is TGTGCCAGCAGCTCGACGACAGATACGCAGTATTTT. Amino acid sequence: CASSSTTDTQYF.

V is TRBV6-6 and J is TRBJ2-7; D unresolved. Trimming cost V 4 bases and J 3 bases, with 10 bases left between them. There are 13 residues in the CDR3. Germline CDR1 MNHNY, CDR2 SVGAGI (reference sequence). The CDR3 reads CASSSGPVYEQYF. The CDR3 region has the DNA TGTGCCAGCAGTTCTGGACCGGTCTACGAGCAGTACTTC.

The genes are TRBV28 and TRBJ2-1, with TRBD2 identical over 9 bases. The V gene's germline CDR1 is MDHEN and CDR2 SYDVKM. J lost 8 bases, V lost 3 bases, and 8 bases had no gene match. This CDR3 has 15 residues. This CDR3 reads CASSFSGSFRYEQFF. In DNA, the CDR3 is TGTGCCAGCAGTTTTAGCGGGAGTTTTAGGTATGAGCAGTTCTTC. Full variable domain (outside the CDR3, taken from reference TRBV28 and TRBJ2-1): DVKVTQSSRYLVKRTGEKVFLECVQDMDHENMFWYRQDPGLGLRLIYFSYDVKMKEKGDIPEGYSVSREKKERFSLILESASTNQTSMYLCASSFSGSFRYEQFFGPGTRLTVL.

This clone was seen only once. The chain recombines TRBV28 with TRBJ1-1, with D possibly matching TRBD1 (5 bases). The germline V gene encodes CDR1 MDHEN and CDR2 SYDVKM. The CDR3 runs to 15 residues. Trimming removed 7 bases from V and 1 base from J, with 16 bases in between. CDR3 bases: TGTGCCAGCATTGTGTCCTGGGGGACGAACACTGAAGCTTTCTTT. Amino acids: CASIVSWGTNTEAFF.

The chain joins TRBV5-4 to TRBJ2-5; D is possibly TRBD2 (5 bases). The CDR3 consists of 13 residues. The germline gives CDR1 SGHNT, CDR2 YYREEE (reference sequence). Trimming removed 0 bases from V and 5 bases from J, with 8 bases in between. DNA of the CDR3: TGTGCCAGCAGCTTGGTTAGCGTTGAGACCCAGTACTTC. It is translated as CASSLVSVETQYF.

The chain links TRBV5-1 to TRBJ1-2; D perhaps matches TRBD1 (5 bases). CDR3 length: 15 residues. The germline CDR1 and CDR2 sequences are SGHRS and YFSETQ. Between the trimmed V and J ends, which lost 0 bases and 8 bases, there was a span of 17 bases. As DNA, the CDR3 is TGCGCCAGCAGCTTGGATGGGGGAGCGAGGATGGGCTACACCTTC. Translated, it gives CASSLDGGARMGYTF.

This clone turned up a few times. The chain carries TRBV18 and TRBJ1-4; tentative D call: TRBD1 (5 bases). The CDR3 runs 15 residues. The V and J ends lost 1 base and 8 bases respectively, with 14 bases between them. Per the germline V gene, CDR1 is KGHSH and CDR2 is LQKENI. This CDR3 is CASSPRDPVGEKLFF. The CDR3 DNA is TGTGCCAGCTCACCACGGGACCCAGTGGGCGAAAAACTGTTTTTT.

The chain uses TRBV2 and TRBJ2-7; D might be TRBD2 (5 bases). Germline assignment: CDR1 SNHLY and CDR2 FYNNEI. V was clipped by 9 bases and J by 3 bases, with 27 bases between them. The CDR3 totals 17 residues. The CDR3 region is CASKLRADGLSHYEQYF. The CDR3 nucleotides read TGTGCCAGTAAATTGAGGGCGGATGGGCTATCTCACTACGAGCAGTACTTC.

This chain uses TRBV6-5 with TRBJ1-5; D perhaps matches TRBD1 (5 bases). V dropped 5 bases and J dropped 5 bases, with 10 bases sitting between them. The CDR3 contains 13 residues. Germline lookup yields CDR1 MNHEY and CDR2 SVGAGI. The CDR3 protein is CASSGQPDQPQHF. CDR3 coding DNA: TGTGCCAGCAGTGGACAACCTGATCAGCCCCAGCATTTT.

The chain couples TRBV27 to TRBJ2-5; 8 nucleotides line up with TRBD1. The ends lost 0 bases at V and 4 bases at J; junction bases unmatched: 4. Looked up from germline, CDR1 is MNHEY and CDR2 is SMNVEV (reference sequence). This CDR3 has 15 amino acids. CDR3 amino acids: CASSLSGTGGETQYF. CDR3 coding DNA: TGTGCCAGCAGTTTATCCGGCACAGGGGGAGAGACCCAGTACTTC.

This chain uses TRBV2 with TRBJ2-1; D not certain. This CDR3 has 14 residues. V lost 1 base to trimming and J lost 6 bases, with 10 bases between them. Per germline, CDR1 SNHLY and CDR2 FYNNEI. DNA of the CDR3: TGTGCCAGCAGTGAAGGGGCCCACGGCAATGAGCAGTTCTTC. It encodes CASSEGAHGNEQFF.

The chain employs TRBV2 and TRBJ2-5; D is uncertain. The germline V gene has CDR1 SNHLY and CDR2 FYNNEI. This CDR3 contains 16 residues. Trimming removed 3 bases from V and 4 bases from J, with 18 bases in between. The CDR3 region is CASSDWAGTVGETQYF. Here the CDR3 DNA reads TGTGCCAGCAGTGATTGGGCCGGAACGGTCGGAGAGACCCAGTACTTC.

The CDR3 DNA follows: TGTGCCAGCAGCGATACGGGGACTAGCGGGTTCTCCTACAATGAGCAGTTCTTC. Protein sequence: CASSDTGTSGFSYNEQFF. This chain connects TRBV27 to TRBJ2-1; TRBD2 matches at 12 bases. Germline assignment: CDR1 MNHEY and CDR2 SMNVEV (reference sequence). The CDR3 contains 18 residues. V dropped 6 bases and J dropped 0; count of bases not matched to a gene: 9.

The rearrangement links TRBV2 to TRBJ1-6; perhaps TRBD1 as D (5 bases). This CDR3 has 14 amino acids. Germline V gene data show CDR1 as SNHLY and CDR2 as FYNNEI. V lost 2 bases and J lost 7, with 9 bases in between. The CDR3 loop is CASSEQGGNSPLHF. CDR3 in DNA: TGTGCCAGCAGTGAACAGGGCGGGAATTCACCCCTCCACTTT.

The V call is TRBV11-2, the J call TRBJ1-1; TRBD1 matches at 12 bases. V lost 1 base to trimming and J lost 8 bases; unmatched junction nucleotides: 5. Germline V gives CDR1 SGHAT, CDR2 FQNNGV. The CDR3 has 15 amino acids. The CDR3 region has the DNA TGTGCCAGCAGCTTAGCCCGGGGACAGGGGGCGGAAGCTTTCTTT. Translation gives CASSLARGQGAEAFF.

The rearrangement links TRBV2 to TRBJ1-5, with a weak D call TRBD1 (5 bases). Between the trimmed V and J ends, which lost 8 bases and 1 base, there was a span of 12 bases. The CDR3 loop spans 14 amino acids. Germline-derived CDR1 and CDR2 are SNHLY and FYNNEI. The CDR3 nucleotides are TGTGCCAGCCGCGGGGGGAGGAGCAATCAGCCCCAGCATTTT. This sequence encodes CASRGGRSNQPQHF.

The chain carries TRBV27 and TRBJ1-1; D may be TRBD1 (6 bases). Germline V gives CDR1 MNHEY, CDR2 SMNVEV (reference sequence). V was clipped by 5 bases and J by 5 bases, with 15 bases between them. CDR3 length equals 14 residues. The CDR3 DNA follows: TGTGCCAGCAGTCCCAGGGGTGGCTGGACTGAAGCTTTCTTT. Translated, it gives CASSPRGGWTEAFF.

V usage is TRBV25-1 and J usage is TRBJ1-2; perhaps TRBD1 as D (5 bases). The CDR3 has 16 residues. The germline CDR1 and CDR2 sequences are MGHDK and SYGVNS. V was cut by 5 bases and J by 0 bases, with 16 bases left in between. The CDR3 coding sequence is TGTGCCAGCAGTCCTTCCGCCGGGGACCCTAACTATGGCTACACCTTC. It specifies CASSPSAGDPNYGYTF.